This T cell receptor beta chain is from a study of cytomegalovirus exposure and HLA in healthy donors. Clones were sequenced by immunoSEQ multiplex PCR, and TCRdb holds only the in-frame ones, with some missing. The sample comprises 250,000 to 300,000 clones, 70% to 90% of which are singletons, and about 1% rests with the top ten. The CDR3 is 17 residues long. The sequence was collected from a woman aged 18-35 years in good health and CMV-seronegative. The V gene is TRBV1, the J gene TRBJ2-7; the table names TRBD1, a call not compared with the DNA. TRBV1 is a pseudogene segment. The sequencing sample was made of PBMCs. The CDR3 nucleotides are TGCACCAGCAGCCCCAGCCAGGGGGTCCTCAACTTCTACGAGCAGTACTTC. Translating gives CTSSPSQGVLNFYEQYF.